This TCR beta chain was sequenced during a study of liver allograft versus peripheral blood T cells. In the study overall: Peripheral blood of the recipients supplied T cell receptor repertoires that were compared with those in transplanted livers.

This clonotype was detected once. Antigen unknown. A clone one base away is much larger, so this may be a read error. CDR1 and CDR2 from the germline V gene are DFQATT and SNEGSKA (reference sequence). Trimming shortened V by 6 bases and J by 4 bases, and 18 bases separated the two germline ends. This CDR3 spans 14 amino acids. Findings of the study overall: Liver allograft repertoires of T cell receptors reportedly diverged from peripheral blood repertoires.

TCRdb fed the reads into MiXCR, producing one record per CDR3 protein. The sample includes 1,800 or so distinct CDR3 sequences, 15% of them seen just once. This clonotype was obtained from a human patient who had a liver transplant. Some T cells may be provided by the graft donor. The chain joins TRBV20-1 to TRBJ1-1; D is unresolved. The CDR3 DNA is TGCAGTGCCCTCGGGGATAACCTACTCACTGAAGCTTTCTTT. It encodes CSALGDNLLTEAFF.